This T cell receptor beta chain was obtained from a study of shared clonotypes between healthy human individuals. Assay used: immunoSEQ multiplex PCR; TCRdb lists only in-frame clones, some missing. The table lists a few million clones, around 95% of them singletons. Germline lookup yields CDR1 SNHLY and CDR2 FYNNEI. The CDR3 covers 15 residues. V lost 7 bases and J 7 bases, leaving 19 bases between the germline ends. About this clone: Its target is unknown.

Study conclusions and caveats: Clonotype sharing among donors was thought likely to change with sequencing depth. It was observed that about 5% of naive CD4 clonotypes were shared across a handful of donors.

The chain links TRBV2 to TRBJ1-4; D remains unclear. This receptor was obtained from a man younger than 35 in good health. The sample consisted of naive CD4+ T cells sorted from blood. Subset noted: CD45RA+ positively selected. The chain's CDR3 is CASTTERGIGEKLFF. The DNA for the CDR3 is TGTGCCAGCACCACGGAGAGAGGGATTGGTGAAAAACTGTTTTTT.